This T cell receptor (beta chain) was documented in a study of lymphopenia after photon versus proton radiotherapy. Germline V gene sequence: CDR1 MGHDK, CDR2 SYGVNS. CDR3 size: 13 residues. V lost 0 bases and J lost 4, with 5 bases in between. Comment on this clone: Its antigen is unidentified.

Overall study results and limits: Only patients who died were analyzed for survival; proton advantage is unproven. In patients who died, overall survival fell as post-nadir TCR diversity dropped more. After the lymphocyte nadir, photon-treated repertoires showed oligoclonal expansion, especially of CD8+ Temra cells. Relative stability marked proton patients; photon patients lost diversity and naive cells.

The table came from immunoSEQ multiplex PCR; TCRdb's copy has only in-frame clones and leaves some out. The sample has roughly 30,000 clones, roughly 89% seen once. The gene calls are TRBV25-1 and TRBJ2-3; D ambiguous. The specimen was peripheral blood, collected from a patient treated with proton-based radiotherapy. This TCR was sampled from an older woman with cholangiocarcinoma. Some clones in this sample may be carry-over from other donors' samples. CDR3 sequence: CASSEYGADTQYF. The CDR3 bases are TGTGCCAGCAGTGAATATGGAGCAGATACGCAGTATTTT.